The entry that follows covers one TCR beta chain sequence. Its specificity is not known. The source of the sample is a study of blood T cells in healthy people across ages. Study-wide context: The template switching approach captured approximately one barcoded beta molecule for every two T cells. Study results and limitations: Those diversity estimates obtained from one million T cells were thought to be underestimates. What prevented conclusive comparison of naive and antigen-experienced cells was that PBMCs were unsorted.

This CDR3 spans 12 amino acids. Germline V gene data show CDR1 as DFQATT and CDR2 as SNEGSKA (reference sequence). The second PCR ran roughly 7 to 12 cycles with a sample-barcoded 5' primer and J-beta primers. Each CDR3 protein is one row after TCRdb ran MiXCR on the 5' RACE reads. The table has 600,000 or so distinct CDR3 sequences, under 55% seen once. Material for sequencing was blood. The source of this sequence is an older man in good health. The V call is TRBV20-1, the J call TRBJ1-2; unclear D gene. CDR3 loop: CSPQDSQYGYTF. CDR3 coding DNA: TGCTCGCCCCAGGACTCACAGTATGGCTACACCTTC.